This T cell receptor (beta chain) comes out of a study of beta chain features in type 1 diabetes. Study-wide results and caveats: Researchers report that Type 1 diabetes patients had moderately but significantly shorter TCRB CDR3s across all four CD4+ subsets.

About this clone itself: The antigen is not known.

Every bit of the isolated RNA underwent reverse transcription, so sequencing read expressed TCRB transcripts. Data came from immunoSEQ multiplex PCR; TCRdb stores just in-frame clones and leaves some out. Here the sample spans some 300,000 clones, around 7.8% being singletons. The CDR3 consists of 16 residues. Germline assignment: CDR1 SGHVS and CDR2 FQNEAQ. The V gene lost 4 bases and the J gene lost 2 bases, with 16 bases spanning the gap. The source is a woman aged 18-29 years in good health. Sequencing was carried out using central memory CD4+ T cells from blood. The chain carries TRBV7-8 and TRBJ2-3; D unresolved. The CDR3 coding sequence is TGTGCCAGCAGCTCCGCCCTACTTCTAGTCACAGATACGCAGTATTTT. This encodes CASSSALLLVTDTQYF.